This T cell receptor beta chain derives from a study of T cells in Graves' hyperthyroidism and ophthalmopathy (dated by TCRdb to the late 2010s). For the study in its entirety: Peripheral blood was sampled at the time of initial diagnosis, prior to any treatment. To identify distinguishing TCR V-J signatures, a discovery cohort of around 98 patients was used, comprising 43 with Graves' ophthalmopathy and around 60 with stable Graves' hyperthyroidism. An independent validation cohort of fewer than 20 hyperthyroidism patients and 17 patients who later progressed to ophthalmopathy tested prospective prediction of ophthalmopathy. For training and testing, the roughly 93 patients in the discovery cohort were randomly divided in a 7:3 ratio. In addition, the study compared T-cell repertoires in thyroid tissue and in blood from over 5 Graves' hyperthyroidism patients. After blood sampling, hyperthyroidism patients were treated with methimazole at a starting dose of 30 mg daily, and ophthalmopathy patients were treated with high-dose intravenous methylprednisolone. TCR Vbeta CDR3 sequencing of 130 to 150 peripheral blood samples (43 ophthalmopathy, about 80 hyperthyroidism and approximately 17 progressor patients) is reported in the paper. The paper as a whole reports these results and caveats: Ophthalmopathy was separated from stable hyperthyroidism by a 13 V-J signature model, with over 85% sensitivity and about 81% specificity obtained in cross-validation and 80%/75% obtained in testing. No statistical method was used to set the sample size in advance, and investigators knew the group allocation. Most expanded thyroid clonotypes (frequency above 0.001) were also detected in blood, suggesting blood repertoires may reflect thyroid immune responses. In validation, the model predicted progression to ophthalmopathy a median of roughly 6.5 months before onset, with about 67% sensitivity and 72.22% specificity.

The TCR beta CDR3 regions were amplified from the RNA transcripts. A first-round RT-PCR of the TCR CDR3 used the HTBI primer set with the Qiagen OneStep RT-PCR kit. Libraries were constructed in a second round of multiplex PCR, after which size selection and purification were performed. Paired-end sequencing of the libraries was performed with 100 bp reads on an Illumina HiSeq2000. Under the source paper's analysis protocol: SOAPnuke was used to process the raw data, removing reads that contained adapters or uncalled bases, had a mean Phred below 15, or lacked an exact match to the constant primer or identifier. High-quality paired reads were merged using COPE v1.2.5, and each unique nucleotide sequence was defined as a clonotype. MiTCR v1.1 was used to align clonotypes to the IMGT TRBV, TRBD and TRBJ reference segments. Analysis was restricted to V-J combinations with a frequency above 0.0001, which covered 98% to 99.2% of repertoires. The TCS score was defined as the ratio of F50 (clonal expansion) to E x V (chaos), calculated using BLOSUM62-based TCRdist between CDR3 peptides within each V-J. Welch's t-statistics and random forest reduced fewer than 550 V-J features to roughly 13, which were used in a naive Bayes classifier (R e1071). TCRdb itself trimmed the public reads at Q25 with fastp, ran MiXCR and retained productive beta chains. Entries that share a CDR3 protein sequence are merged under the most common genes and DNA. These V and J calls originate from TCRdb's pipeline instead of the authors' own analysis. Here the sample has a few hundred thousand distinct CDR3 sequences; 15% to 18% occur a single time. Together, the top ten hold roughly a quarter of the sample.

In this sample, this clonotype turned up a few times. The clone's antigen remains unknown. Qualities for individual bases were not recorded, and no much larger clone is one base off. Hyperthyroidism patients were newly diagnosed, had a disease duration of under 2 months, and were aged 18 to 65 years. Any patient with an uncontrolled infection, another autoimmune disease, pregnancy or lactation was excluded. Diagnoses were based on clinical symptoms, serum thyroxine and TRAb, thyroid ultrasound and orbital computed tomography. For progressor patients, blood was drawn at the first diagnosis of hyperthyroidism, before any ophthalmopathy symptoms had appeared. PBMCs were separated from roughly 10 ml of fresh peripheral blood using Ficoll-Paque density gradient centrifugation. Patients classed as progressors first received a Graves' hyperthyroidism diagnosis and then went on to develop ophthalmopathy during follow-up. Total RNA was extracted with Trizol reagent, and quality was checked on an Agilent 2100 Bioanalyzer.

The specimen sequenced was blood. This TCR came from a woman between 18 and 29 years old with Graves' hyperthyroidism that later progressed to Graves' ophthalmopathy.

Read as DNA, the sequence is TGTGCCAGCAGTGCCGGTGCCGAGTCTACCTACGAGCAGTACTTC. Translated, it reads CASSAGAESTYEQYF. This sequence uses TRBV6-1 and TRBJ2-7; no D gene can be assigned with confidence. The CDR1 and CDR2 encoded by the germline V gene are MNHNS and SASEGT. A distance of 15 bases separates the germline ends of V and J, which lose 4 bases and 2 bases respectively. Taken from cysteine to phenylalanine, the CDR3 has 15 residues. Just the 45-base CDR3 DNA is kept, in frame starting at base 1.